Presented here are 17 T cell receptor beta chains from one specimen sequenced in a study of blood T cell repertoires in COVID-19. The protocol was immunoSEQ multiplex PCR, while the TCRdb copy is restricted to in-frame clones and leaves out a portion. The sample yields fewer than 300,000 clones, roughly 79% seen once. The sequenced sample consisted of peripheral blood. These TCRs come from a woman aged 55-69 years with active or convalescent COVID-19.

The chain uses TRBV4-3 and TRBJ2-7, with 11 bases that match TRBD1. Germline trimming cut 4 bases from V and 12 bases from J; bases unmatched to any gene: 8. CDR3 length: 13 amino acids. The V gene's germline CDR1 is LGHNA and CDR2 YSLEER. CDR3 nucleotide sequence: TGCGCCAGCAGCCCAGGCCTCGGGACAGGGGGGTACTTC. It yields the protein CASSPGLGTGGYF.

The V and J genes are TRBV19 and TRBJ2-1; 8 bases map to TRBD2. Trimming cost V 3 bases and J 7 bases; bases outside gene matches: 8. The V gene's germline CDR1 is LNHDA and CDR2 SQIVND (reference sequence). The length of the CDR3 is 15 residues. The CDR3 sequence is CASSMHSGVGNEQFF. The DNA for the CDR3 is TGTGCCAGTAGTATGCATAGCGGGGTAGGGAATGAGCAGTTCTTC. The full variable domain, with the rest looked up from reference TRBV19 and TRBJ2-1, is DGGITQSPKYLFRKEGQNVTLSCEQNLNHDAMYWYRQDPGQGLRLIYYSQIVNDFQKGDIAEGYSVSREKKESFPLTVTSAQKNPTAFYLCASSMHSGVGNEQFFGPGTRLTVL.

There are a few counts of this clone. The chain couples TRBV6-2 or TRBV6-3 to TRBJ2-3, with 8 bases fitting TRBD2. The V gene end was trimmed by 5 bases and the J gene end by 1 base; junction bases not matched to a gene: 5. This CDR3 region has 15 residues. CDR1 MNHEY and CDR2 SVGEGT come from the germline V gene. CDR3 protein: CASSGLRGGTDTQYF. CDR3 nucleotides: TGTGCCAGCAGTGGTCTGCGGGGGGGCACAGATACGCAGTATTTT.

The genes are TRBV5-4 and TRBJ2-7; 7 bases align to TRBD2. The CDR3 extends over 14 amino acids. The germline CDR1 and CDR2 sequences are SGHNT and YYREEE (reference sequence). Germline trimming cut 4 bases from V and 0 bases from J; bases unmatched to any gene: 4. CDR3: CASSPGTISYEQYF. DNA of the CDR3: TGTGCCAGCAGCCCCGGGACTATCTCCTACGAGCAGTACTTC.

This rearrangement joins TRBV10-1 to TRBJ1-1; D gene uncertain. The V and J ends lost 5 bases and 5 bases respectively, with 18 bases between them. Germline CDR1 WNHNN, CDR2 SYGVQD (reference sequence). The CDR3 has 15 amino acids. The DNA of the CDR3 is TGCGCCAGCAGTCCTAACCTGGGAGTTGGGACTGAAGCTTTCTTT. Translation: CASSPNLGVGTEAFF.

The rearrangement links TRBV9 to TRBJ1-4, with 8 bases identical to TRBD1. Germline values: CDR1 SGDLS, CDR2 YYNGEE. Trimming took 0 bases from V and 5 from J; bases not matched to a gene: 9. This CDR3 has 17 residues. The CDR3 here is CASSVAPTGTGNEKLFF. The CDR3 DNA reads as TGTGCCAGCAGCGTAGCCCCAACCGGGACAGGCAATGAAAAACTGTTTTTT.

The chain joins TRBV7-2 to TRBJ1-6; TRBD1 aligns across 9 bases. CDR3 length equals 15 residues. The V and J ends lost 4 bases and 8 bases, in that order; junction bases with no gene match: 6. Germline assignment: CDR1 SGHTA and CDR2 FQGNSA. CDR3 nucleotides: TGTGCCAGCAGCTACGACAGGGGGGGGGATTCACCCCTCCACTTT. It encodes CASSYDRGGDSPLHF.

The V call is TRBV12-3 or TRBV12-4, the J call TRBJ1-1; D is uncertain. This CDR3 is 12 amino acids long. The ends were cut back, 5 bases at V and 4 bases at J, with 8 bases in the middle. CDR3 amino acids: CASSQRSTEAFF. The CDR3, as DNA: TGTGCCAGCAGTCAGCGATCCACTGAAGCTTTCTTT.

This sequence joins TRBV7-8 and TRBJ2-1; TRBD2 is a possible D gene (5 bases). Trimming left V 3 bases short and J 5 bases short, with 17 bases between. Germline CDR1 is SGHVS and CDR2 is FQNEAQ. The CDR3 is 16 residues long. This chain's CDR3 is CASSLFARLADNEQFF. The CDR3, as DNA: TGTGCCAGCAGCTTGTTTGCTCGGCTAGCCGACAATGAGCAGTTCTTC.

J is TRBJ2-7 and V is TRBV29-1, with 12 bases lining up with TRBD1. The trim removed 3 bases at V and 6 bases at J, leaving 6 bases unmatched. The CDR3 covers 14 residues. The germline gives CDR1 SQVTM, CDR2 ANQGSEA. CDR3 loop: CSVETGTGGFEQYF. For the CDR3, the DNA is TGCAGCGTTGAGACCGGGACAGGGGGCTTCGAGCAGTACTTC.

The CDR3 loop reads CSVEVILGTGDYGYTF. The CDR3 nucleotides are TGCAGCGTTGAAGTGATATTGGGGACAGGTGACTATGGCTACACCTTC. The chain couples TRBV29-1 to TRBJ1-2; TRBD1 matches 8 bases. V was pared by 1 base and J by 3 bases, with 10 bases of the junction left unmatched. Germline CDR1 reads SQVTM; CDR2 reads ANQGSEA. The CDR3 is 16 residues long.

The genes are TRBV7-2 and TRBJ2-7; the D is unclear. This CDR3 spans 15 amino acids. CDR1 SGHTA and CDR2 FQGNSA come from the germline V gene. The ends were cut back, 0 bases at V and 1 base at J, with 10 bases in the middle. The chain's CDR3 is CASSLAQVVSYEQYF. CDR3 coding DNA: TGTGCCAGCAGCTTAGCGCAGGTGGTATCCTACGAGCAGTACTTC. Filled out from reference TRBV7-2 and TRBJ2-7, the complete variable domain reads GAGVSQSPSNKVTEKGKDVELRCDPISGHTALYWYRQSLGQGLEFLIYFQGNSAPDKSGLPSDRFSAERTGGSVSTLTIQRTQQEDSAVYLCASSLAQVVSYEQYFGPGTRLTVT.

The V call is TRBV7-2, the J call TRBJ2-7, with D possibly matching TRBD2 (5 bases). Germline V gene lookup returns CDR1 SGHTA and CDR2 FQGNSA. The V end was cut by 0 bases, the J end by 3 bases, with 9 bases between. The CDR3 length is 14 residues. CDR3 sequence reads: CASSLAPAVYEQYF. CDR3 coding DNA: TGTGCCAGCAGCTTAGCACCAGCGGTCTACGAGCAGTACTTC. Full variable domain (rest looked up from reference TRBV7-2 and TRBJ2-7): GAGVSQSPSNKVTEKGKDVELRCDPISGHTALYWYRQSLGQGLEFLIYFQGNSAPDKSGLPSDRFSAERTGGSVSTLTIQRTQQEDSAVYLCASSLAPAVYEQYFGPGTRLTVT.

The chain is built from TRBV2 and TRBJ1-1; D unclear. The CDR3 length is 14 residues. The germline CDR1 and CDR2 sequences are SNHLY and FYNNEI. V lost 0 bases to trimming and J lost 5 bases, with 10 bases between them. CDR3 sequence reads: CASSEALVSTEAFF. DNA for the CDR3: TGTGCCAGCAGTGAAGCGTTGGTCAGTACTGAAGCTTTCTTT.

At least ten counts were recorded for this clone. The genes are TRBV4-1 and TRBJ1-3, with 9 bases fitting TRBD1. CDR1 MGHRA and CDR2 YSYEKL come from the germline V gene. This CDR3 has 17 residues. The V and J ends lost 0 bases and 4 bases, in that order; junction bases with no gene match: 7. CDR3 nucleotide sequence: TGCGCCAGCAGCCAAGATCAAACAGGGGGCTCGGGAAACACCATATATTTT. It translates to CASSQDQTGGSGNTIYF.

The rearrangement links TRBV11-2 to TRBJ1-5; D perhaps matches TRBD1 (6 bases). Trimming stripped 4 bases from V and 6 bases from J, with 16 bases between. This CDR3 comprises 15 residues. The germline V gene has CDR1 SGHAT and CDR2 FQNNGV. The CDR3 loop reads CASSYRHREGQPQHF. CDR3 sequence (DNA): TGTGCCAGCAGCTACCGGCACAGGGAGGGTCAGCCCCAGCATTTT.

The chain combines TRBV28 with TRBJ2-6; 7 bases match TRBD2. Germline V gene lookup returns CDR1 MDHEN and CDR2 SYDVKM. V lost 4 bases, J lost 2 bases, and 5 bases stayed unmatched. The length of the CDR3 is 16 residues. CDR3 nucleotide sequence: TGTGCCAGCAGTTCCCCCGGGAGGACTGGGGCCAACGTCCTGACTTTC. It specifies CASSSPGRTGANVLTF.